The 18 T cell receptor beta chains given below trace back to one sample, sequenced in a study of shared clonotypes between healthy human individuals. TCRdb keeps only in-frame clones here, not all; method: immunoSEQ multiplex PCR. The sample contains about 1,500,000 clones, roughly 96% of which appear only once. Specimen: naive CD4+ T cells sorted from blood. Subset here: CD45RA+ positively selected. Receptor source: a man aged 25-45 years in good health.

This sequence joins TRBV9 and TRBJ2-7, with D perhaps matching TRBD2 (6 bases). Trimming shortened V by 1 base and J by 0 bases, and 8 bases separated the two germline ends. Germline lookup yields CDR1 SGDLS and CDR2 YYNGEE. The CDR3 contains 14 residues. CDR3 sequence reads: CASSVLASSYEQYF. DNA for the CDR3: TGTGCCAGCAGCGTACTAGCGAGCTCCTACGAGCAGTACTTC.

The chain couples TRBV6-1 to TRBJ1-5; TRBD1 is a possible D gene (5 bases). V lost 8 bases and J lost 2, with 13 bases in between. This CDR3 spans 14 amino acids. Germline assignment: CDR1 MNHNS and CDR2 SASEGT. Written as DNA, the CDR3 is TGTGCCAGCCACGCAGGGTTGGGCAATCAGCCCCAGCATTTT. It encodes CASHAGLGNQPQHF.

This clone appeared once. This chain links TRBV28 with TRBJ2-6; D is undetermined. With 5 bases removed from V and 0 bases from J, the gap between germline ends came to 14 bases. The CDR3 covers 17 residues. From germline, CDR1 is MDHEN and CDR2 SYDVKM. This CDR3 is CASSPTPDYSGANVLTF. The CDR3, as DNA: TGTGCCAGCAGTCCTACTCCGGATTACTCTGGGGCCAACGTCCTGACTTTC.

The genes are TRBV5-4 and TRBJ1-4; a possible D gene is TRBD1 (5 bases). The germline CDR1 and CDR2 sequences are SGHNT and YYREEE (reference sequence). The CDR3 is 17 amino acids. V was shortened by 1 base and J by 8 bases, with 21 bases between the two germline ends. CDR3 DNA: TGTGCCAGCAGCTTGAAGGGTCAGGGCCTGATAGTGGAAAAACTGTTTTTT. Protein sequence: CASSLKGQGLIVEKLFF.

The CDR3 sequence: CASSESAEGQQPQHF. The CDR3, as DNA: TGTGCCAGCAGTGAATCAGCGGAGGGGCAACAGCCCCAGCATTTT. V gene TRBV25-1 combines with J gene TRBJ1-5; possibly TRBD1 for D (5 bases). The ends were cut back, 1 base at V and 7 bases at J, with 14 bases in the middle. The CDR3 consists of 15 residues. Per germline, CDR1 MGHDK and CDR2 SYGVNS.

V is TRBV18 and J is TRBJ1-5; 9 nucleotides line up with TRBD1. Germline V gene data show CDR1 as KGHSH and CDR2 as LQKENI. The J segment lost 0 bases and the V segment lost 4 bases, leaving 7 bases of the junction unmatched. The CDR3 covers 17 residues. CDR3 in DNA: TGTGCCAGCTCACTGGGACAGGGCATTAATAGCAATCAGCCCCAGCATTTT. It yields the protein CASSLGQGINSNQPQHF.

The chain uses TRBV5-1 and TRBJ2-5; D gene ambiguous. The CDR3 is 13 amino acids. V lost 0 bases and J 5 bases, leaving 8 bases between the germline ends. Germline lookup yields CDR1 SGHRS and CDR2 YFSETQ. Here the CDR3 reads CASSLAEVETQYF. The CDR3 DNA reads as TGCGCCAGCAGCTTGGCCGAGGTGGAGACCCAGTACTTC.

J is TRBJ2-1 and V is TRBV11-1; D possibly corresponds to TRBD2 (6 bases). CDR3 size: 16 residues. Per the germline V gene, CDR1 is SGHAT and CDR2 is FQDESV (reference sequence). Trimming took off 5 bases at V and 5 bases at J, with 19 bases between the two ends. CDR3 nucleotides: TGTGCCAGCAGCCCCCTCGGGGCGGGAACGGACAATGAGCAGTTCTTC. Its protein is CASSPLGAGTDNEQFF.

This chain connects TRBV6-1 to TRBJ2-2; 7 bases fit TRBD2. V lost 2 bases, J lost 6 bases, and 9 bases stayed unmatched. The CDR3 contains 16 residues. CDR1 and CDR2 (germline): MNHNS, SASEGT. This CDR3 is CASSETWREISGELFF. CDR3 nucleotides: TGTGCCAGCAGTGAAACTTGGCGGGAGATCTCCGGGGAGCTGTTTTTT.

This chain connects TRBV19 to TRBJ2-1, with D possibly TRBD1 on 5 matching bases. Germline assignment: CDR1 LNHDA and CDR2 SQIVND (reference sequence). V was pared by 7 bases and J by 4 bases, with 11 bases between. The CDR3 has 13 amino acids. The chain's CDR3 is CASKNGAYNEQFF. For the CDR3, the DNA is TGTGCCAGTAAAAATGGGGCTTACAATGAGCAGTTCTTC.

V usage is TRBV7-2 and J usage is TRBJ2-1; 11 bases map to TRBD2. Per germline, CDR1 SGHTA and CDR2 FQGNSA. This CDR3 is 16 amino acids long. V was pared by 5 bases and J by 7 bases, with 10 bases of the junction left unmatched. In DNA, the CDR3 is TGTGCCAGCAGCCCCCCACTAGCGGGAGTTTTTAATGAGCAGTTCTTC. Its protein is CASSPPLAGVFNEQFF.

The rearrangement joins TRBV9 to TRBJ1-1, with D maybe TRBD1 (5 bases). The germline V gene encodes CDR1 SGDLS and CDR2 YYNGEE. With 0 bases removed from V and 0 bases from J, the gap between germline ends came to 12 bases. The CDR3 sequence is 16 residues long. The CDR3, as DNA: TGTGCCAGCAGCGTAGTGACAGCCTTTATGAACACTGAAGCTTTCTTT. This gives the protein CASSVVTAFMNTEAFF.

The gene calls are TRBV6-1 and TRBJ2-2, with unresolved D. Germline-derived CDR1 and CDR2 are MNHNS and SASEGT. V was cut by 7 bases and J by 0 bases, with 12 bases left in between. The CDR3 has 15 residues. CDR3 in DNA: TGTGCCAGCACCCTGACTGTTCCGAACACCGGGGAGCTGTTTTTT. Protein: CASTLTVPNTGELFF.

V usage is TRBV18 and J usage is TRBJ2-7, with TRBD2 matching 12 bases. The CDR3 covers 17 residues. The germline V gene has CDR1 KGHSH and CDR2 LQKENI. V lost 4 bases, J lost 2 bases, and 9 bases stayed unmatched. In DNA form, the CDR3 reads TGTGCCAGCTCACGGACTAGCGGGACCAACCTCCCCTACGAGCAGTACTTC. The encoded protein is CASSRTSGTNLPYEQYF.

The V call is TRBV9, the J call TRBJ2-2; the match to TRBD1 covers 7 bases. Trimming removed 3 bases from V and 4 bases from J; junction bases left unmatched: 6. There are 15 residues in the CDR3. CDR1 is SGDLS, CDR2 YYNGEE, per germline. The CDR3 loop is CASSAGQVGTGELFF. For the CDR3, the DNA is TGTGCCAGCAGCGCCGGACAGGTTGGCACCGGGGAGCTGTTTTTT.

The V call is TRBV6-1, the J call TRBJ2-5; TRBD1 is a possible D gene (6 bases). The V gene lost 6 bases and the J gene lost 2 bases, with 10 bases spanning the gap. Germline values: CDR1 MNHNS, CDR2 SASEGT. This CDR3 has 13 amino acids. The CDR3 reads CASRLTGQETQYF. CDR3 sequence (DNA): TGTGCCAGCAGATTGACAGGACAAGAGACCCAGTACTTC.

The DNA of the CDR3 is TGTGCCTGGAGTGGGAATGGGGGAGGCGAGCAGTACTTC. Protein: CAWSGNGGGEQYF. V gene TRBV30 combines with J gene TRBJ2-7, with D perhaps TRBD2 (6 bases). Per germline, CDR1 GTSNPN and CDR2 SVGIG (reference sequence). With 1 base removed from V and 6 bases from J, the gap between germline ends came to 13 bases. The CDR3 loop spans 13 amino acids. Drawing the rest from reference TRBV30 and TRBJ2-7, the complete variable domain is SQTIHQWPATLVQPVGSPLSLECTVEGTSNPNLYWYRQAAGRGLQLLFYSVGIGQISSEVPQNLSASRPQDRQFILSSKKLLLSDSGFYLCAWSGNGGGEQYFGPGTRLTVT.

V and J are TRBV19 and TRBJ2-2; perhaps D is TRBD1 or TRBD2 (5 bases each). Germline loops: CDR1 LNHDA, CDR2 SQIVND (reference sequence). The CDR3 spans 14 residues. With 5 bases removed from V and 6 bases from J, the gap between germline ends came to 13 bases. In DNA form, the CDR3 reads TGTGCCAGTAGTCCAAATGGGGGATCCGGGGAGCTGTTTTTT. Translating gives CASSPNGGSGELFF.